The next 15 T cell receptor beta chains were all read from a single sample in a study of Graves' ophthalmopathy and Graves' hyperthyroidism. Researchers took RNA transcripts and amplified TCR beta CDR3 regions from them. RT-PCR with HTBI primers came first, then second-round multiplex PCR. MiXCR, applied by TCRdb to the multiplex PCR reads, yields one record per CDR3 protein. Here the sample spans about 500,000 distinct CDR3 sequences, under 15% being singletons. The sequencing sample was made of blood. The receptor set was obtained from a woman in her 30s with Graves' ophthalmopathy.

V and J are TRBV12-3 or TRBV12-4 and TRBJ1-1; 8 positions match TRBD1. J was trimmed by 5 bases and V by 9 bases; bases with no gene match: 8. There are 13 residues in the CDR3. DNA of the CDR3: TGTGCCAGTAGAGAGACAGGGGAGACTGAAGCTTTCTTT. Its protein product is CASRETGETEAFF.

This clonotype was counted a few times. The junction differs from germline at one of its ends, possibly a read error. The genes are TRBV12-3 or TRBV12-4 and TRBJ1-2; a possible D gene is TRBD1 (5 bases). CDR3 length equals 14 residues. DNA for the CDR3: TGTGCCAGCAGTCCGACAGTGGGCAACTATGGTTACACCTTC. This codes for CASSPTVGNYGYTF.

The V gene is TRBV7-8, the J gene TRBJ1-5; D is unclear. The CDR3 has 15 residues. Germline CDR1 reads SGHVS; CDR2 reads FQNEAQ. V lost 5 bases and J lost 3, with 14 bases in between. The CDR3 region has the DNA TGTGCCAGCAGCCCGAAAGGGAGTTTCAATCAGCCCCAGCATTTT. Protein: CASSPKGSFNQPQHF.

The table lists this clonotype with many counts. The gene calls are TRBV5-1 and TRBJ1-1, with a weak D call TRBD1 (6 bases). Looked up from germline, CDR1 is SGHRS and CDR2 is YFSETQ. V lost 4 bases to trimming and J lost 1 base, with 11 bases between them. The CDR3 is made up of 14 amino acids. The DNA for the CDR3 is TGCGCCAGCAGCAAATCGGGACAGAACACTGAAGCTTTCTTT. Protein: CASSKSGQNTEAFF.

This clonotype was seen ten or more times. The chain links TRBV5-1 to TRBJ1-1, with 8 positions matching TRBD1. CDR1 SGHRS and CDR2 YFSETQ come from the germline V gene. This CDR3 is 15 amino acids long. Germline trimming cut 2 bases from V and 0 bases from J; bases unmatched to any gene: 3. The CDR3 nucleotides read TGCGCCAGCAGCTTAGGACAGGGCCTGAACACTGAAGCTTTCTTT. It is translated as CASSLGQGLNTEAFF.

V usage is TRBV7-3 and J usage is TRBJ2-6; TRBD2 matches 8 bases. The CDR3 has 17 amino acids. Per the germline V gene, CDR1 is SGHTA and CDR2 is FQGTGA. J lost 1 base, V lost 3 bases, and 5 bases had no gene match. The CDR3: CASSLAGGLSGANVLTF. The CDR3 DNA reads TGTGCCAGCAGCTTGGCGGGGGGCCTATCTGGGGCCAACGTCCTGACTTTC.

This clonotype was observed many times. V gene TRBV19 combines with J gene TRBJ1-2; 8 nucleotides agree with TRBD1. Germline V CDR1 and CDR2: LNHDA, SQIVND (reference sequence). The CDR3 covers 14 residues. After removal of 9 bases from V and 4 bases from J, the junction contained 10 bases not matched to a gene. The CDR3 here is CASVTSDRGYGYTF. Written as DNA, the CDR3 is TGTGCCAGCGTCACTAGTGACAGGGGCTATGGCTACACCTTC. The whole variable domain, filled in from reference TRBV19 and TRBJ1-2, reads DGGITQSPKYLFRKEGQNVTLSCEQNLNHDAMYWYRQDPGQGLRLIYYSQIVNDFQKGDIAEGYSVSREKKESFPLTVTSAQKNPTAFYLCASVTSDRGYGYTFGSGTRLTVV.

This clonotype showed up many times. The chain uses TRBV7-2 and TRBJ2-5; no clear D. Trimming took off 5 bases at V and 2 bases at J, with 12 bases between the two ends. The CDR3 length is 14 residues. The germline CDR1 and CDR2 sequences are SGHTA and FQGNSA. The CDR3 DNA reads as TGTGCCAGCAGCCAACTTGCCCCGCAAGAGACCCAGTACTTC. This gives the protein CASSQLAPQETQYF.

This clonotype was seen only a few times. The V gene is TRBV20-1, the J gene TRBJ1-2; TRBD1 matches at 8 bases. From germline, CDR1 is DFQATT and CDR2 SNEGSKA (reference sequence). The CDR3 consists of 17 residues. The V segment lost 1 base and the J segment 0 bases; nucleotides outside the gene matches: 10. This chain's CDR3 is CSARVAQGATSNYGYTF. The CDR3, as DNA: TGCAGTGCTAGAGTAGCCCAGGGGGCAACGTCTAACTATGGCTACACCTTC.

This clonotype was observed a few times. The rearrangement uses TRBV6-1 and TRBJ2-5; no clear D gene. This CDR3 has 12 residues. Trimming stripped 5 bases from V and 5 bases from J, with 9 bases between. Germline V CDR1 and CDR2: MNHNS, SASEGT. CDR3 nucleotides: TGTGCCAGCAGTTCAAGCGCGGAGACCCAGTACTTC. Amino acids: CASSSSAETQYF.

At least ten counts were recorded for this clonotype. The rearrangement links TRBV27 to TRBJ1-1; D call uncertain. V was clipped by 4 bases and J by 6 bases, with 12 bases between them. CDR1 is MNHEY and CDR2 is SMNVEV in the germline V gene (reference sequence). The CDR3 length is 13 residues. The CDR3 region is CASSSRGRPEAFF. As DNA, the CDR3 is TGTGCCAGCAGTTCACGAGGGAGGCCTGAAGCTTTCTTT.

This sequence joins TRBV30 and TRBJ1-1; D remains unclear. V shed 2 bases and J shed 0 bases, with 7 bases lying between them. The CDR3 totals 13 residues. Per germline, CDR1 GTSNPN and CDR2 SVGIG (reference sequence). The CDR3 loop reads CAWSLQVNTEAFF. The DNA of the CDR3 is TGTGCCTGGAGTTTGCAGGTGAACACTGAAGCTTTCTTT.

Concerning this clonotype itself: As the CDR3 is not closed by the conserved phenylalanine or tryptophan, this likely results from a read error. The J gene is TRBJ2-7, the V gene TRBV11-2; D may be TRBD2 (6 bases). Looked up from germline, CDR1 is SGHAT and CDR2 is FQNNGV. This CDR3 spans 13 amino acids. The ends were cut back, 1 base at V and 3 bases at J, with 7 bases in the middle. The CDR3 spells CASSLGGDYEQYY. The CDR3 nucleotides read TGTGCCAGCAGCTTAGGCGGGGACTACGAGCAGTACTAC.

The chain joins TRBV25-1 to TRBJ2-7; weak D call: TRBD1 (5 bases). Per the germline V gene, CDR1 is MGHDK and CDR2 is SYGVNS. V was trimmed by 4 bases and J by 4 bases, leaving 14 bases between them. The CDR3 contains 14 residues. CDR3 in amino acids: CASSAGHDLYEQYF. The CDR3 DNA is TGTGCCAGCAGTGCTGGACATGATCTTTACGAGCAGTACTTC.

Ten or more counts support this clonotype. This sequence joins TRBV7-9 and TRBJ2-7; D is perhaps TRBD1 (6 bases). There are 15 residues in the CDR3. Germline CDR1 is SEHNR and CDR2 is FQNEAQ (reference sequence). The V gene lost 5 bases and the J gene lost 2 bases, with 16 bases spanning the gap. CDR3 amino acids: CASSDRDTLPYEQYF. The CDR3, as DNA: TGTGCCAGCAGCGACCGGGACACGTTACCCTACGAGCAGTACTTC.